This TCR beta chain was recorded in a study of graft-versus-host responses after intestinal transplantation. With respect to this clone: Its cognate antigen is unknown.

The table came from immunoSEQ multiplex PCR; TCRdb's copy has only in-frame clones and leaves some out. The repertoire includes just under 85,000 clones, approximately 90% of them detected once, and 7.6% sits in the top ten. The V and J ends lost 6 bases and 3 bases, in that order; junction bases with no gene match: 5. This CDR3 has 15 residues. Germline V gene data show CDR1 as MGHRA and CDR2 as YSYEKL. The chain joins TRBV4-1 to TRBJ2-2; 9 bases align to TRBD2. The source was unstimulated CD8+ T cells sorted from spleen or lymph node cells, collected before transplant. This clonotype originated in a human donor who was the organ donor for an intestinal transplant. CDR3 nucleotide sequence: TGCGCCAGCAGTCTGACTAGCGGCCACACCGGGGAGCTGTTTTTT. Translated, it gives CASSLTSGHTGELFF.